Listed here are 3 T cell receptor beta chains from one sample, sequenced in a study of T-cell reconstitution after alpha-beta-depleted transplantation in children. It was with unique molecular identifiers that the TCRbeta library was prepared. TCRdb reanalysed the PCR reads using MiXCR and keeps one entry per CDR3 protein. The repertoire consists of 190,000 or so distinct CDR3 sequences, with roughly 7.5% occurring once and the leading ten covering around 3.1%. Material: PBMCs from the stem cell graft donor, obtained from the stem cell graft. The receptors derive from a human donor who donated a stem cell graft to a child with Wiskott-Aldrich syndrome.

This clonotype was seen a handful of times. The rearrangement uses TRBV2 and TRBJ2-2; TRBD1 might be the D (7 bases). V lost 4 bases, J lost 4 bases, and 13 bases lay in between. The CDR3 consists of 15 residues. Germline V gene lookup returns CDR1 SNHLY and CDR2 FYNNEI. The CDR3 region is CASSGQGGVTGELFF. CDR3 sequence (DNA): TGTGCCAGCAGTGGTCAGGGGGGTGTCACCGGGGAGCTGTTTTTT.

This clonotype showed up many times. V gene TRBV5-4 combines with J gene TRBJ2-7; 8 bases are shared with TRBD2. CDR3 length: 15 residues. Per germline, CDR1 SGHNT and CDR2 YYREEE (reference sequence). J was trimmed by 4 bases and V by 3 bases; bases with no gene match: 9. CDR3 DNA: TGTGCCAGCAGCTGGCCGCAGCGGGGGATTTACGAGCAGTACTTC. It encodes CASSWPQRGIYEQYF.

This clonotype was counted a few times. The J gene is TRBJ2-1, the V gene TRBV25-1; TRBD2 matches at 10 bases. Trimming at V came to 5 bases and at J to 7 bases, leaving 11 bases not matched to a gene. Germline CDR1 and CDR2: MGHDK and SYGVNS. The CDR3 runs 16 residues. CDR3 bases: TGTGCCAGCAGTCGGCCCCTAGCGGGAGCTCAGAATGAGCAGTTCTTC. Protein product: CASSRPLAGAQNEQFF.